This T cell receptor (beta chain) appears in the sequencing data of a study of blood T cell repertoires in COVID-19. Study at large: COVID-19 samples, acute and convalescent, were from the United States, Italy and Spain.

Study processing details: Researchers report that nucleated cell counts were estimated from reference gene primer amplification. The repertoire was sequenced with immunoSEQ multiplex PCR; TCRdb's copy has only in-frame clones and lacks some. V and J calls and clone size follow that table, whereas D and trimming were derived from the DNA. The sample records about 220,000 clones, around 86% being singletons. The CDR3 spans 14 residues. Germline V gene lookup returns CDR1 LNHDA and CDR2 SQIVND (reference sequence). Trimming pared 7 bases from V and 0 bases from J, leaving 10 bases between. Sequenced: peripheral blood. This TCR came from a woman younger than 45 who had recovered from COVID-19. V and J are TRBV19 and TRBJ1-3; no firm D call. The CDR3 nucleotides read TGTGCCAGTATGGTGTACAGCTCTGGAAACACCATATATTTT. It yields the protein CASMVYSSGNTIYF.